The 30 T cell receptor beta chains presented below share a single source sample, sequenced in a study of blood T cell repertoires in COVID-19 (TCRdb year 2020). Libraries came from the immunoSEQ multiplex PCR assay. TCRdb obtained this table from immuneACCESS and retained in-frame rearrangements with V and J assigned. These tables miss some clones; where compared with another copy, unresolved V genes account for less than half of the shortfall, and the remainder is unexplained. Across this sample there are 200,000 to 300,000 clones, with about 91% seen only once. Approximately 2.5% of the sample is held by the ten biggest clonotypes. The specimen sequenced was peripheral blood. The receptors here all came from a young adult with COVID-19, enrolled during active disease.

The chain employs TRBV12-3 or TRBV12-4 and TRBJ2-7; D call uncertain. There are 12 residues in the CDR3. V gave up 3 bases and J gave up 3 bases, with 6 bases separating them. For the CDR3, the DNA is TGTGCCAGCAGTTTCCCCGGCTACGAGCAGTACTTC. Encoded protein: CASSFPGYEQYF.

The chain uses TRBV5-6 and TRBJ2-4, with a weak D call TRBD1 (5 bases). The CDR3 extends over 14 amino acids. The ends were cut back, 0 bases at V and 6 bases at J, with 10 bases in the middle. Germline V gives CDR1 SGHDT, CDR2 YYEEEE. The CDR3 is CASSLGSQGNIQYF. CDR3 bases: TGTGCCAGCAGCTTGGGAAGTCAGGGAAACATTCAGTACTTC.

The CDR3: CASSVAFGSSYEQYF. As DNA, the CDR3 is TGTGCCAGCAGCGTAGCTTTCGGGAGTTCCTACGAGCAGTACTTC. This chain uses TRBV9 with TRBJ2-7; a weak D match, TRBD2 (6 bases). The V and J ends lost 0 bases and 1 base respectively, with 11 bases between them. CDR3 length: 15 residues. CDR1 SGDLS and CDR2 YYNGEE come from the germline V gene.

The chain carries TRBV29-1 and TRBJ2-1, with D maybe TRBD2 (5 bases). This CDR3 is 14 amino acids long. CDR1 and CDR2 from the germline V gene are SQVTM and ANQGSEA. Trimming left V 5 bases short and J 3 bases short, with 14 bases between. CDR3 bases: TGCAGCGTTCTCGTAGGCGGGTACTACAATGAGCAGTTCTTC. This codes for CSVLVGGYYNEQFF.

The CDR3 nucleotides read TGTGCCAGCGGGCGGGAGGTGTCCTACAATGAGCAGTTCTTC. It specifies CASGREVSYNEQFF. The V call is TRBV9, the J call TRBJ2-1, with 8 nucleotides matching TRBD2. V was pared by 7 bases and J by 1 base, with 4 bases of the junction left unmatched. The CDR3 contains 14 residues. Germline loops: CDR1 SGDLS, CDR2 YYNGEE.

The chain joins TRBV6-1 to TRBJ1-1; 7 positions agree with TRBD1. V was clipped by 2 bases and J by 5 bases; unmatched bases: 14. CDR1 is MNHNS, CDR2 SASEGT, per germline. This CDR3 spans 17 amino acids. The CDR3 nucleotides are TGTGCCAGCAGTGAATTGAATTCGGCAGGGGGTTGGACTGAAGCTTTCTTT. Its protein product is CASSELNSAGGWTEAFF.

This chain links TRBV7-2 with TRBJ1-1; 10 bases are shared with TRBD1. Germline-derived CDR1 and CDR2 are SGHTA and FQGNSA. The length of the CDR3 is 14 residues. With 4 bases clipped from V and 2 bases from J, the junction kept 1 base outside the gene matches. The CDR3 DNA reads TGTGCCAGCAGCTCGACAGGGGGCAACACTGAAGCTTTCTTT. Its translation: CASSSTGGNTEAFF.

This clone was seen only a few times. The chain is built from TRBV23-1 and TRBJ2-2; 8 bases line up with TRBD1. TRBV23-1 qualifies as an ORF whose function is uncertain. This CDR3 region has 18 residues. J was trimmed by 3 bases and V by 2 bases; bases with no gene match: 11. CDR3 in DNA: TGCGCCAGCAGTCAAGAAAAAGAGGACAGGGTCTACACCGGGGAGCTGTTTTTT. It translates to CASSQEKEDRVYTGELFF.

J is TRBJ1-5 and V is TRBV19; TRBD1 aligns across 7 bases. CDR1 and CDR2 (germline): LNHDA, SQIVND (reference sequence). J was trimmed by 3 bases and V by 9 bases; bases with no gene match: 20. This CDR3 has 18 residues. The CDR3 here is CARTNGVRGLSPNQPQHF. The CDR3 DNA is TGTGCCAGGACCAATGGGGTAAGGGGGCTCTCTCCCAATCAGCCCCAGCATTTT.

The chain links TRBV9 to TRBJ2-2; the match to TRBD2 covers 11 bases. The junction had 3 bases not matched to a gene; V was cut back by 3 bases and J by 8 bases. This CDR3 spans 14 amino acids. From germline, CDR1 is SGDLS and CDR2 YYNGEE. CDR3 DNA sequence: TGTGCCAGCAGCGGTAGCGGGAGGGAAGGGGAGCTGTTTTTT. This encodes CASSGSGREGELFF.

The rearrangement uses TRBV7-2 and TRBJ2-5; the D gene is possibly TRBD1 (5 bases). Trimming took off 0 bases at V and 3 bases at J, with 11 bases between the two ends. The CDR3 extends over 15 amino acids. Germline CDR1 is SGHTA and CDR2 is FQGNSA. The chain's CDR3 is CASSLALAGKETQYF. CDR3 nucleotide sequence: TGTGCCAGCAGCTTAGCGTTGGCAGGGAAAGAGACCCAGTACTTC.

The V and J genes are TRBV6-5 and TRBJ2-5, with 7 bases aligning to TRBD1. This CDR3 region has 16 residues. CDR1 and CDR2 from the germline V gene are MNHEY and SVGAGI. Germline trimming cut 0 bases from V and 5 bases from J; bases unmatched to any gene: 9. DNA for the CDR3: TGTGCCAGCAGTTACTCGACAGGGCCAGGGTTGGAGACCCAGTACTTC. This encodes CASSYSTGPGLETQYF.

The CDR3 DNA reads as TGTGCCAGCAGCTTATATAGCCGGTCCTCTGGAAACACCATATATTTT. It codes for CASSLYSRSSGNTIYF. The chain combines TRBV7-9 with TRBJ1-3; D is unclear. Per the germline V gene, CDR1 is SEHNR and CDR2 is FQNEAQ (reference sequence). Trimming pared 2 bases from V and 0 bases from J, leaving 11 bases between. This CDR3 region has 16 residues. Together with reference TRBV7-9 and TRBJ1-3, the CDR3 gives the full variable domain: DTGVSQNPRHKITKRGQNVTFRCDPISEHNRLYWYRQTLGQGPEFLTYFQNEAQLEKSRLLSDRFSAERPKGSFSTLEIQRTEQGDSAMYLCASSLYSRSSGNTIYFGEGSWLTVV.

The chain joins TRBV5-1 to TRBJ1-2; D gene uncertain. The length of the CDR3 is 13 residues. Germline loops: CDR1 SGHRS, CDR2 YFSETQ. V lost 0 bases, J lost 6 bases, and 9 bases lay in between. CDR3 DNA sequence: TGCGCCAGCAGCTTGGCTGGGAGGGATGGCTACACCTTC. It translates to CASSLAGRDGYTF.

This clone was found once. CDR3 coding DNA: TGCAGCGTTGAAGATGTCGAGGACGAGCAGTACTTC. It yields the protein CSVEDVEDEQYF. The chain couples TRBV29-1 to TRBJ2-7; D is uncertain. This CDR3 is built from 12 residues. CDR1 and CDR2 from the germline V gene are SQVTM and ANQGSEA. The V and J ends lost 0 bases and 5 bases respectively, with 8 bases between them.

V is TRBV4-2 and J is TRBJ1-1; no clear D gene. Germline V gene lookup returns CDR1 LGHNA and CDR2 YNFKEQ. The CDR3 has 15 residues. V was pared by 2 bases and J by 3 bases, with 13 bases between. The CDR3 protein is CASSQRLDSYTEAFF. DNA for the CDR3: TGTGCCAGCAGCCAAAGATTAGACTCTTACACTGAAGCTTTCTTT.

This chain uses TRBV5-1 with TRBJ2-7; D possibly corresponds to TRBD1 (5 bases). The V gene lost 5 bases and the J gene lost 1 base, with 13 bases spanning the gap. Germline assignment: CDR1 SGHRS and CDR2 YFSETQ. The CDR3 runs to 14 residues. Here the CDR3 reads CASRVDTNSYEQYF. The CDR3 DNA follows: TGCGCCAGCAGAGTGGACACTAATTCCTACGAGCAGTACTTC.

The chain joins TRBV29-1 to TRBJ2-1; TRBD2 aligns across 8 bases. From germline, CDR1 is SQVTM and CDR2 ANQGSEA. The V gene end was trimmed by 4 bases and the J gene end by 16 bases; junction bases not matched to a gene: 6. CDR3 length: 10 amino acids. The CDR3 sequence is CSVGQLAAFF. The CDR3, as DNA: TGCAGCGTTGGTCAACTAGCGGCTTTCTTC.

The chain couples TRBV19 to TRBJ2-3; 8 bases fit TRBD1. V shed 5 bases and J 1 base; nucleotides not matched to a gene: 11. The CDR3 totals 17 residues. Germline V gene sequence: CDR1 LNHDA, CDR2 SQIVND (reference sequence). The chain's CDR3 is CASSLNLQGGGTDTQYF. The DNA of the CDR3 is TGTGCCAGTAGTCTTAACCTACAGGGGGGTGGCACAGATACGCAGTATTTT.

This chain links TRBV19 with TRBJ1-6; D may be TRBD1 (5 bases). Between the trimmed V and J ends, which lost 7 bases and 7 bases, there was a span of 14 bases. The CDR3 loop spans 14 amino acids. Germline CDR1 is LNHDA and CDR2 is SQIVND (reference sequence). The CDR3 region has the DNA TGTGCCAGTAAGGTCGCAGGGAGGAATTCACCCCTCCACTTT. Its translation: CASKVAGRNSPLHF.

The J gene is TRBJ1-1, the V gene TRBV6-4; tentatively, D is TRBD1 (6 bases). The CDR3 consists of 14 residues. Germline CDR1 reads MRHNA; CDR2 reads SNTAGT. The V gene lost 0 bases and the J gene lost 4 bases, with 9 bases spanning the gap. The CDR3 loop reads CASSDSSRGTEAFF. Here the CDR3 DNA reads TGTGCCAGCAGTGACTCGAGCAGGGGCACTGAAGCTTTCTTT.

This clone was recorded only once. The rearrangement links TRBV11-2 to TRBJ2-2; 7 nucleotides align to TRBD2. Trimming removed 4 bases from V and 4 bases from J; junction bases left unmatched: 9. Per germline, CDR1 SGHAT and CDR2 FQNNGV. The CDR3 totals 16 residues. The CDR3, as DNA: TGTGCCAGCAGCTCCCCTAGGGCGGGAGTCACCGGGGAGCTGTTTTTT. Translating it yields CASSSPRAGVTGELFF.

This CDR3 is CASSYVRTGEAYEQYF. The CDR3 nucleotides read TGCGCCAGCAGCTATGTCAGGACAGGGGAGGCCTACGAGCAGTACTTC. The chain couples TRBV5-1 to TRBJ2-7, with 9 bases matching TRBD1. CDR1 SGHRS and CDR2 YFSETQ come from the germline V gene. The CDR3 is 16 residues long. The V gene end was trimmed by 3 bases and the J gene end by 2 bases; junction bases not matched to a gene: 9.

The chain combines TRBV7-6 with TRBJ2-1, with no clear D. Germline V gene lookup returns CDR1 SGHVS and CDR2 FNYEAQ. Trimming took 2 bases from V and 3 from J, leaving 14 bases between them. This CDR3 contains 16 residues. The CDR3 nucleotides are TGTGCCAGCAGCTTATTTTTGGTATCTAACTACAATGAGCAGTTCTTC. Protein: CASSLFLVSNYNEQFF.

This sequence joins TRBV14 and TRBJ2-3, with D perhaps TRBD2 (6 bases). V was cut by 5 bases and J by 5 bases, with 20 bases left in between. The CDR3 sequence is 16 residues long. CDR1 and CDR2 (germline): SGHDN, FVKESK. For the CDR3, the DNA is TGTGCCAGCAGCTACCTTGGGGGGTTAACACAAGATACGCAGTATTTT. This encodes CASSYLGGLTQDTQYF.

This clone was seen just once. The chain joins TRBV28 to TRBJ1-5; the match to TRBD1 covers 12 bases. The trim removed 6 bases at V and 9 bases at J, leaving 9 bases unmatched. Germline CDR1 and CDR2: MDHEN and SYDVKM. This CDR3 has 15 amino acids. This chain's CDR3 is CASSSTGTGGAPQHF. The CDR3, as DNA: TGTGCCAGCAGCTCGACTGGGACAGGGGGCGCGCCCCAGCATTTT.

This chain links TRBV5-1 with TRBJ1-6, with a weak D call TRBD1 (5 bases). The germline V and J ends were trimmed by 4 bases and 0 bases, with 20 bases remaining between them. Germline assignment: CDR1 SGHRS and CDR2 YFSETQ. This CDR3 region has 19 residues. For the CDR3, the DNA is TGCGCCAGCAGCCTGTTGGGCCAGGGCTCAAGCTCCTATAATTCACCCCTCCACTTT. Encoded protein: CASSLLGQGSSSYNSPLHF.

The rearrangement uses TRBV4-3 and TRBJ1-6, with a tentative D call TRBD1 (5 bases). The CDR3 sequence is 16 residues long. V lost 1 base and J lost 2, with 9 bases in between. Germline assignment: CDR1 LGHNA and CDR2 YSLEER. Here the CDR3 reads CASSQGQSTYNSPLHF. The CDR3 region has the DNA TGCGCCAGCAGCCAAGGACAGAGCACCTATAATTCACCCCTCCACTTT.

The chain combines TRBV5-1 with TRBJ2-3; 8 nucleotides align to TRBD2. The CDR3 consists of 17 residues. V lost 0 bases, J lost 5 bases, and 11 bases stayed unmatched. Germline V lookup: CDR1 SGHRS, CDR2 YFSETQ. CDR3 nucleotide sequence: TGCGCCAGCAGCTTGGCGGTCGGGAGGGCTGGACAAGATACGCAGTATTTT. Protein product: CASSLAVGRAGQDTQYF.

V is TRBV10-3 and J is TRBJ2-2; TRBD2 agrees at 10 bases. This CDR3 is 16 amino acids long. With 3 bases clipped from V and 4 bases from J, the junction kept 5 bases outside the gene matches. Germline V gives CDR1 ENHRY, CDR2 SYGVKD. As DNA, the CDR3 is TGTGCCATCAGTGACTTAGCGGGAGGTTCCACCGGGGAGCTGTTTTTT. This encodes CAISDLAGGSTGELFF.